Sequencing of this T cell receptor (beta chain) was carried out in a study of blood T cells in healthy people across ages. Study observations and caveats: Across the age range, TCR beta diversity per million T cells fell in a roughly linear way. Samples with more naive T cells showed higher observed beta diversity. Whereas aged donors had fewer naive CD4+ cells, long-lived donors had more of them and higher diversity.

Primed by a sample-barcoded 5' primer and a J-beta primer mix, a second PCR proceeded for 7 to 11 cycles. TCRdb used MiXCR to reprocess the 5' RACE reads, holding one entry per CDR3 protein. This table holds hundreds of thousands of distinct CDR3 sequences, 40% to 55% found once. Per sample, extraction of total RNA gave at least 5 micrograms in every case. This CDR3 contains 17 residues. The germline V gene has CDR1 DFQATT and CDR2 SNEGSKA (reference sequence). J gave up 4 bases and V 4 bases, and 18 bases lay outside the gene matches. As concerns this clonotype: Its antigen remains unknown.

The receptor was derived from an older man in good health. The chain is built from TRBV20-1 and TRBJ1-2; 7 bases line up with TRBD1. Sequencing used blood. The CDR3 sequence is CSAKTSPQTGYRYGYTF. The CDR3 nucleotides are TGCAGTGCTAAAACCTCCCCCCAGACAGGGTACCGCTATGGCTACACCTTC.